This T cell receptor (beta chain) was identified during a study of blood T cell repertoires in COVID-19. Background on the study: Acute-phase and convalescent COVID-19 samples originated in the United States, Italy and Spain.

Germline V gene data show CDR1 as LNHDA and CDR2 as SQIVND (reference sequence). The CDR3 is 16 amino acids. V shed 3 bases and J 2 bases; nucleotides not matched to a gene: 5. Generated by immunoSEQ multiplex PCR, the TCRdb table keeps only in-frame clones and is missing some. The sample yields tens of thousands of clones, approximately 80% seen once. The source is a woman aged 80 or older with acute or convalescent COVID-19. Sequencing was carried out using peripheral blood. V and J are TRBV19 and TRBJ1-5; TRBD1 matches 9 bases. CDR3 bases: TGTGCCAGTAGTATCCCAGGGGACAGGGGCAATCAGCCCCAGCATTTT. This translates into CASSIPGDRGNQPQHF. Full variable domain (outside the CDR3, taken from reference TRBV19 and TRBJ1-5): DGGITQSPKYLFRKEGQNVTLSCEQNLNHDAMYWYRQDPGQGLRLIYYSQIVNDFQKGDIAEGYSVSREKKESFPLTVTSAQKNPTAFYLCASSIPGDRGNQPQHFGDGTRLSIL.